These 4 T cell receptor beta chains originate from one sample sequenced in a study of blood T cells in healthy people across ages. A J-beta primer mix and a sample-barcoded 5' primer were used in a second PCR of roughly 7 to 12 cycles. One entry per CDR3 protein, called by TCRdb with MiXCR from the 5' RACE reads. The table has more than 1,400,000 distinct CDR3 sequences, 42% seen once. Sequencing was carried out using blood. The receptors derive from a young woman in good health.

V and J are TRBV25-1 and TRBJ1-6; a possible D gene is TRBD1 (5 bases). V was cut by 2 bases and J by 5 bases, with 10 bases left in between. In germline, CDR1 is MGHDK, CDR2 SYGVNS. There are 15 residues in the CDR3. CDR3 coding DNA: TGTGCCAGCAGTGAACTGGGACCGAATAATTCACCCCTCCACTTT. Translating it yields CASSELGPNNSPLHF.

The chain uses TRBV6-5 and TRBJ2-3; 9 nucleotides align to TRBD2. Germline CDR1 is MNHEY and CDR2 is SVGAGI. The CDR3 is made up of 16 amino acids. V shed 5 bases and J 3 bases; nucleotides not matched to a gene: 9. CDR3 coding DNA: TGTGCCAGCAGTCCTTTTGCGGGGGGGTTGACAGATACGCAGTATTTT. Amino acid sequence: CASSPFAGGLTDTQYF.

The chain combines TRBV5-1 with TRBJ2-5; 7 bases fit TRBD1. The J call could be wrong; TRBJ2-7 is a better fit for the DNA end. The length of the CDR3 is 15 residues. Germline V CDR1 and CDR2: SGHRS, YFSETQ. The CDR3 protein is CASSSLAPGGSEQYF. The CDR3 DNA reads TGCGCCAGCAGCTCGTTAGCTCCAGGGGGTTCCGAGCAGTACTTC.

In this sample, this clonotype turned up a few times. The chain links TRBV6-1 to TRBJ1-4; 9 nucleotides match TRBD1. The germline V gene has CDR1 MNHNS and CDR2 SASEGT. V shed 5 bases, J shed 5 bases, and the junction held 9 bases outside the gene matches. This CDR3 has 16 residues. The CDR3 nucleotides are TGTGCCAGCAGTAAACTTACAGGGGGCGGAAATGAAAAACTGTTTTTT. Translation gives CASSKLTGGGNEKLFF.